One sample yielded the 3 T cell receptor beta chains listed below, sequenced in a study of blood T cell repertoires in COVID-19. Profiling relied on immunoSEQ multiplex PCR, and the TCRdb table lists in-frame clones only, not all of them. The table includes approximately 280,000 clones, roughly 89% detected once. The sequencing input was peripheral blood. These receptors came from a man aged 50-60 years with acute or convalescent COVID-19.

V is TRBV30 and J is TRBJ1-4; 7 bases fit TRBD1. CDR1 and CDR2 from the germline V gene are GTSNPN and SVGIG (reference sequence). V lost 4 bases to trimming and J lost 5 bases; unmatched junction nucleotides: 1. The CDR3 spans 12 residues. CDR3 in DNA: TGTGCCTGGAACAGGGGAAATGAAAAACTGTTTTTT. As protein: CAWNRGNEKLFF.

This clone was found a few times. The chain carries TRBV6-5 and TRBJ1-5; 8 positions match TRBD1. This CDR3 has 14 amino acids. Trimming cost V 4 bases and J 4 bases; bases outside gene matches: 3. Per the germline V gene, CDR1 is MNHEY and CDR2 is SVGAGI. The CDR3 DNA reads TGTGCCAGCAGTTTACAGGGGGGAAATCAGCCCCAGCATTTT. This encodes CASSLQGGNQPQHF.

The chain joins TRBV7-9 to TRBJ1-4; 7 nucleotides align to TRBD1. Unmatched junction bases numbered 9, after V lost 5 bases and J lost 12 bases. The germline V gene encodes CDR1 SEHNR and CDR2 FQNEAQ (reference sequence). The CDR3 covers 13 residues. CDR3 amino acids: CASSPGQGVQLFF. CDR3 DNA sequence: TGTGCCAGCAGCCCCGGGCAGGGGGTTCAACTGTTTTTT. The full variable domain, with the rest looked up from reference TRBV7-9 and TRBJ1-4, is DTGVSQNPRHKITKRGQNVTFRCDPISEHNRLYWYRQTLGQGPEFLTYFQNEAQLEKSRLLSDRFSAERPKGSFSTLEIQRTEQGDSAMYLCASSPGQGVQLFFGSGTQLSVL.